The 32 T cell receptor beta chains below come from one sample, sequenced in a study of blood T cell repertoires in COVID-19. TCRdb's copy holds only in-frame clones and misses some; the assay was immunoSEQ multiplex PCR. This sample has some 200,000 clones, with around 80% found just once. The sample consisted of peripheral blood. The receptors stem from a woman older than 75 with acute or convalescent COVID-19.

The CDR3 loop is CASSSRANTEAFF. CDR3 sequence (DNA): TGTGCCAGCAGCTCGCGGGCCAACACTGAAGCTTTCTTT. The chain joins TRBV7-9 to TRBJ1-1; D is uncertain. V was pared by 4 bases and J by 2 bases, with 8 bases between. The CDR3 loop spans 13 amino acids. Germline assignment: CDR1 SEHNR and CDR2 FQNEAQ (reference sequence).

This chain joins TRBV6-5 and TRBJ2-7; the D gene is possibly TRBD1 (6 bases). Deletions cut 6 bases from V and 0 bases from J, with 9 bases between. The CDR3 is 13 amino acids. In germline, CDR1 is MNHEY, CDR2 SVGAGI. CDR3 sequence: CASRGQSSYEQYF. The CDR3 DNA follows: TGTGCCAGCAGGGGACAAAGCTCCTACGAGCAGTACTTC.

The chain combines TRBV3-1 (or the pseudogene TRBV3-2) with TRBJ2-1; possibly TRBD1 for D (6 bases). This CDR3 spans 15 amino acids. The V and J ends lost 2 bases and 8 bases respectively, with 16 bases between them. CDR1 and CDR2 from the germline V gene are LGHDT and YNNKEL (reference sequence). The CDR3 loop reads CASSQQSGTPYEQFF. CDR3 bases: TGTGCCAGCAGCCAACAATCCGGGACACCTTATGAGCAGTTCTTC.

This chain uses TRBV18 with TRBJ2-5; 8 bases match TRBD2. The CDR3 covers 14 residues. The trim removed 3 bases at V and 5 bases at J, leaving 5 bases unmatched. Germline V lookup: CDR1 KGHSH, CDR2 LQKENI. CDR3 nucleotides: TGTGCCAGCTCACCGGCGGGGGGTCGGGAGACCCAGTACTTC. This encodes CASSPAGGRETQYF.

The V call is TRBV30, the J call TRBJ2-7, with a tentative D call TRBD1 (6 bases). In germline, CDR1 is GTSNPN, CDR2 SVGIG (reference sequence). Trimming left V 4 bases short and J 3 bases short, with 13 bases between. This CDR3 contains 13 residues. CDR3 sequence (DNA): TGTGCCTGGAACCTACAGGGAGACTACGAGCAGTACTTC. This encodes CAWNLQGDYEQYF.

The V gene is TRBV5-4, the J gene TRBJ2-2; a weak D match, TRBD2 (5 bases). The ends were cut back, 0 bases at V and 6 bases at J, with 12 bases in the middle. The CDR3 has 15 amino acids. Germline V gives CDR1 SGHNT, CDR2 YYREEE (reference sequence). CDR3 region: CASSLDPSGSGELFF. In DNA, the CDR3 is TGTGCCAGCAGCTTGGACCCTTCGGGGTCCGGGGAGCTGTTTTTT.

The gene calls are TRBV7-2 and TRBJ2-3; 8 positions agree with TRBD1. Germline CDR1 SGHTA, CDR2 FQGNSA. The CDR3 runs 14 residues. V was clipped by 4 bases and J by 3 bases; unmatched bases: 3. As DNA, the CDR3 is TGTGCCAGCAGCTGGCAGGGGGCTACAGATACGCAGTATTTT. Its protein product is CASSWQGATDTQYF.

This clone appeared once. The gene calls are TRBV6-5 and TRBJ2-1; 14 bases map to TRBD2. The CDR3 loop spans 15 amino acids. Germline V lookup: CDR1 MNHEY, CDR2 SVGAGI. V shed 6 bases, J shed 2 bases, and the junction held 0 bases outside the gene matches. CDR3 in amino acids: CASRGLAGAYNEQFF. The CDR3 DNA follows: TGTGCCAGCAGGGGACTAGCGGGAGCCTACAATGAGCAGTTCTTC.

The chain recombines TRBV5-5 with TRBJ2-3; TRBD1 matches at 9 bases. Per germline, CDR1 SGHKS and CDR2 YYEKEE (reference sequence). Losses at the gene ends were 0 bases for V and 6 bases for J; bases not matched to a gene: 14. The CDR3 totals 18 residues. The CDR3 nucleotides are TGTGCCAGCAGCTTGGTTCTTCACAGGGGGCTAAAGTGGGATACGCAGTATTTT. It yields the protein CASSLVLHRGLKWDTQYF. Full variable domain (rest looked up from reference TRBV5-5 and TRBJ2-3): DAGVTQSPTHLIKTRGQQVTLRCSPISGHKSVSWYQQVLGQGPQFIFQYYEKEERGRGNFPDRFSARQFPNYSSELNVNALLLGDSALYLCASSLVLHRGLKWDTQYFGPGTRLTVL.

The chain combines TRBV4-1 with TRBJ2-7; 8 bases line up with TRBD2. J was trimmed by 2 bases and V by 0 bases; bases with no gene match: 6. Germline CDR1 is MGHRA and CDR2 is YSYEKL. There are 16 residues in the CDR3. The CDR3 DNA follows: TGCGCCAGCAGCCAAGACAGAGCGGGAGTCACCTACGAGCAGTACTTC. This translates into CASSQDRAGVTYEQYF.

V is TRBV9 and J is TRBJ1-4; 7 nucleotides align to TRBD1. V trimming: 0 bases; J trimming: 1 base; junction bases outside the gene matches: 6. The CDR3 has 17 amino acids. Germline V gives CDR1 SGDLS, CDR2 YYNGEE. The chain's CDR3 is CASSVGAGGGTNEKLFF. DNA of the CDR3: TGTGCCAGCAGCGTAGGGGCAGGGGGAGGAACTAATGAAAAACTGTTTTTT.

The V and J genes are TRBV2 and TRBJ1-4; TRBD1 agrees at 7 bases. The CDR3 sequence is 12 residues long. Germline V CDR1 and CDR2: SNHLY, FYNNEI. V lost 7 bases and J lost 5; bases outside the gene matches: 1. DNA for the CDR3: TGTGCCAGCAAGGGACAGAATGAAAAACTGTTTTTT. Encoded protein: CASKGQNEKLFF.

This clone was seen only once. The chain uses TRBV6-2 or TRBV6-3 and TRBJ1-6; the match to TRBD1 covers 10 bases. Germline V gives CDR1 MNHEY, CDR2 SVGEGT. This CDR3 is 14 amino acids long. J gave up 8 bases and V 5 bases, and 3 bases lay outside the gene matches. This CDR3 reads CASSTGTGDSPLHF. The CDR3 DNA reads TGTGCCAGCAGTACCGGGACAGGGGATTCACCCCTCCACTTT.

A single count supports this clone. This chain links TRBV10-1 with TRBJ2-1; maybe TRBD2 (6 bases). V was cut by 1 base and J by 8 bases, with 12 bases left in between. This CDR3 has 14 residues. Per the germline V gene, CDR1 is WNHNN and CDR2 is SYGVQD (reference sequence). CDR3 sequence reads: CASSEWRAGDEQFF. In nucleotides, the CDR3 is TGCGCCAGCAGTGAGTGGAGGGCTGGCGATGAGCAGTTCTTC.

The V call is TRBV5-4, the J call TRBJ1-1, with a weak D call TRBD1 (6 bases). This CDR3 is built from 14 residues. In germline, CDR1 is SGHNT, CDR2 YYREEE (reference sequence). V was shortened by 4 bases and J by 1 base, with 11 bases between the two germline ends. The chain's CDR3 is CASSIRGANTEAFF. The CDR3 bases are TGTGCCAGCAGCATCAGGGGAGCGAACACTGAAGCTTTCTTT.

The rearrangement uses TRBV2 and TRBJ2-7, with TRBD2 matching over 9 bases. With V trimmed by 7 bases and J by 7 bases, 11 bases remained unmatched. CDR3 length: 14 amino acids. CDR1 is SNHLY and CDR2 is FYNNEI in the germline V gene. The CDR3 spells CASTQRPSGTEQYF. The CDR3 DNA follows: TGTGCCAGCACCCAAAGGCCTAGCGGGACAGAGCAGTACTTC.

This clone is a singleton in its sample. This chain connects TRBV30 to TRBJ1-2; D is unclear. This CDR3 is built from 16 residues. Germline-derived CDR1 and CDR2 are GTSNPN and SVGIG (reference sequence). Deletions cut 0 bases from V and 5 bases from J, with 19 bases between. The CDR3: CAWSVSPRFSGYGYTF. In DNA, the CDR3 is TGTGCCTGGAGTGTAAGTCCTCGGTTTTCCGGTTATGGCTACACCTTC.

This chain joins TRBV7-3 and TRBJ1-2, with 7 bases identical to TRBD1. The trim removed 1 base at V and 4 bases at J, leaving 12 bases unmatched. Germline assignment: CDR1 SGHTA and CDR2 FQGTGA. The CDR3 runs 17 residues. This CDR3 is CASSLIPKGGGPYGYTF. The CDR3 region has the DNA TGTGCCAGCAGCTTAATACCCAAAGGGGGCGGTCCCTATGGCTACACCTTC.

The CDR3: CAHRGRSYNSPLHF. Here the CDR3 DNA reads TGTGCCCACAGGGGTCGCTCCTATAATTCACCCCTCCACTTT. J is TRBJ1-6 and V is TRBV6-5; the match to TRBD1 covers 7 bases. CDR3 size: 14 residues. The germline V gene encodes CDR1 MNHEY and CDR2 SVGAGI. J gave up 0 bases and V 11 bases, and 4 bases lay outside the gene matches.

V and J are TRBV15 and TRBJ1-1; 8 nucleotides line up with TRBD1. Germline lookup yields CDR1 LNHNV and CDR2 YYDKDF (reference sequence). J lost 1 base, V lost 1 base, and 2 bases had no gene match. The CDR3 loop spans 15 amino acids. Here the CDR3 DNA reads TGTGCCACCAGCAGAGTTGACAGGGGGAACACTGAAGCTTTCTTT. It translates to CATSRVDRGNTEAFF. Using reference TRBV15 and TRBJ1-1 for the parts outside the CDR3, the full variable domain is DAMVIQNPRYQVTQFGKPVTLSCSQTLNHNVMYWYQQKSSQAPKLLFHYYDKDFNNEADTPDNFQSRRPNTSFCFLDIRSPGLGDTAMYLCATSRVDRGNTEAFFGQGTRLTVV.

This chain uses TRBV5-4 with TRBJ2-5; 10 bases fit TRBD1. V trimming: 4 bases; J trimming: 1 base; junction bases outside the gene matches: 7. Per the germline V gene, CDR1 is SGHNT and CDR2 is YYREEE (reference sequence). There are 16 residues in the CDR3. In nucleotides, the CDR3 is TGTGCCAGCAGCCCCGACAGGGGGCGCGTCCAAGAGACCCAGTACTTC. Protein sequence: CASSPDRGRVQETQYF.

The chain carries TRBV6-5 and TRBJ2-3; D perhaps matches TRBD1 (7 bases). The CDR3 has 14 amino acids. V was cut by 8 bases and J by 2 bases, with 14 bases left in between. Germline loops: CDR1 MNHEY, CDR2 SVGAGI. CDR3 nucleotides: TGTGCCAGCCCAGGGGGGAAGAACACAGATACGCAGTATTTT. It translates to CASPGGKNTDTQYF.

This clone occurred once. This rearrangement joins TRBV19 to TRBJ1-2, with D possibly TRBD1 on 5 matching bases. CDR1 and CDR2 from the germline V gene are LNHDA and SQIVND (reference sequence). The CDR3 spans 12 residues. The germline V and J ends were trimmed by 7 bases and 8 bases, with 14 bases remaining between them. The CDR3 DNA is TGTGCCAGTAACATTGTGGGGCAAGGCTACACCTTC. Translated, it gives CASNIVGQGYTF. Drawing the rest from reference TRBV19 and TRBJ1-2, the complete variable domain is DGGITQSPKYLFRKEGQNVTLSCEQNLNHDAMYWYRQDPGQGLRLIYYSQIVNDFQKGDIAEGYSVSREKKESFPLTVTSAQKNPTAFYLCASNIVGQGYTFGSGTRLTVV.

The genes are TRBV27 and TRBJ2-3; 8 positions match TRBD2. Germline V gene data show CDR1 as MNHEY and CDR2 as SMNVEV (reference sequence). CDR3 size: 15 residues. V trimming: 5 bases; J trimming: 7 bases; junction bases outside the gene matches: 11. CDR3 amino acids: CASSPGAGVKNTQYF. The CDR3 coding sequence is TGTGCCAGCAGTCCGGGAGCGGGGGTAAAAAATACGCAGTATTTT.

The chain is built from TRBV11-2 and TRBJ2-1; 9 nucleotides align to TRBD2. Germline trimming cut 3 bases from V and 9 bases from J; bases unmatched to any gene: 9. The CDR3 runs 15 residues. Germline V gene sequence: CDR1 SGHAT, CDR2 FQNNGV. The CDR3 here is CASSFEAGGHSEQFF. CDR3 sequence (DNA): TGTGCCAGCAGCTTCGAGGCGGGAGGGCACAGTGAGCAGTTCTTC.

V gene TRBV6-5 combines with J gene TRBJ2-5; a weak D match, TRBD2 (6 bases). The germline V gene has CDR1 MNHEY and CDR2 SVGAGI. The CDR3 has 16 amino acids. V dropped 2 bases and J dropped 0 bases, with 13 bases sitting between them. This chain's CDR3 is CASSYRGGADQETQYF. The CDR3, as DNA: TGTGCCAGCAGTTACCGAGGCGGGGCAGACCAAGAGACCCAGTACTTC.

The CDR3 nucleotides read TGTGCCAGCAGCACCCGCCGGACAGGGGAAGACGAGCAGTACTTC. Encoded protein: CASSTRRTGEDEQYF. V usage is TRBV5-4 and J usage is TRBJ2-7; TRBD1 matches at 9 bases. CDR3 length: 15 amino acids. V gave up 4 bases and J gave up 5 bases; unmatched junction bases: 10. Germline V CDR1 and CDR2: SGHNT, YYREEE (reference sequence).

A note on this clone: Other DNA sequences from this sample encode an identical CDR3 as well. The chain has TRBV10-1 and TRBJ2-7, with D possibly being TRBD1 (5 bases). Trimming cost V 8 bases and J 2 bases, with 22 bases left between them. The germline V gene has CDR1 WNHNN and CDR2 SYGVQD (reference sequence). The CDR3 spans 16 residues. Written as DNA, the CDR3 is TGCGCCAGCGTCGAAAAAGACAGCGCTCTTCCCTACGAGCAGTACTTC. It specifies CASVEKDSALPYEQYF.

Of note for this clone: A read error may account for a junction end that differs from germline. The V call is TRBV29-1, the J call TRBJ2-1; 11 bases are a match to TRBD2. CDR1 is SQVTM, CDR2 ANQGSEA, per germline. The CDR3 consists of 18 residues. DNA of the CDR3: TGCAGCCACGCCGGGACTAGCGGCTTACTCGTCTCCCACAATGAGCAGTTCTTC. Its translation is CSHAGTSGLLVSHNEQFF.

Note on this clone: Other DNA sequences from this sample encode an identical CDR3 as well. This chain links TRBV6-5 with TRBJ1-2, with D maybe TRBD1 (5 bases). Germline V gene sequence: CDR1 MNHEY, CDR2 SVGAGI. The CDR3 contains 14 residues. Trimming cost V 0 bases and J 5 bases, with 10 bases left between them. The CDR3 region is CASSYSLGGYGYTF. The CDR3 nucleotides are TGTGCCAGCAGTTACTCCTTGGGGGGGTATGGCTACACCTTC.

This chain's CDR3 is CASSLSNGAVETQYF. Here the CDR3 DNA reads TGTGCCAGCAGCTTATCTAATGGGGCAGTAGAGACCCAGTACTTC. This chain links TRBV11-1 with TRBJ2-5; D is possibly TRBD1 (5 bases). This CDR3 is built from 15 residues. Germline V lookup: CDR1 SGHAT, CDR2 FQDESV (reference sequence). V shed 2 bases and J shed 4 bases, with 14 bases lying between them.

This clone has a handful of counts. The V call is TRBV11-3, the J call TRBJ2-7, with 9 bases aligning to TRBD1. CDR3 length: 15 residues. The trim removed 5 bases at V and 2 bases at J, leaving 7 bases unmatched. In germline, CDR1 is SGHNT, CDR2 YENEEA. The CDR3 region has the DNA TGTGCCAGCAGCCAAGAAGGGACAGGGCCCTACGAGCAGTACTTC. Translating it yields CASSQEGTGPYEQYF.